This T cell receptor (beta chain) was identified in a study of blood T cell repertoires in COVID-19 (dated by TCRdb to about 2020). Background on the whole study: Collaborator samples came from the United States, Italy and Spain and covered acute and convalescent phases of COVID-19. The prospective study material was composed of cDNA or gDNA derived from T cells, B-cell-depleted T cells, or PBMCs. Deeply sampled blood TCRbeta repertoires from subjects exposed to, actively infected with, or recovered from COVID-19 were included in the dataset. The repertoires were released in a freely available public database intended as a resource for research on the immune response to SARS-CoV-2. The samples were drawn from two sources: the first 160 participants of the ongoing ImmuneRACE study, and 1,000 to 1,500 subjects contributed by 6 global collaborators. Sample metadata almost always included a de-identified subject ID, COVID-19 status, age in years and sex. HLA class I and class II types, where available, came from metadata supplied by the sample provider rather than from assay-based typing.

TCRbeta CDR3 regions were amplified from genomic DNA by means of the immunoSEQ Assay, a bias-controlled multiplex PCR. On the authors' methods: The number of nucleated cells in each sample was estimated from the amplification of reference gene primers within the assay. To quantify the absolute abundance of each unique TCRbeta CDR3 rearrangement, sequence reads were collapsed and filtered. For each sample, productive Simpson clonality was calculated as the square root of Simpson's diversity index over productive rearrangements. Imported from immuneACCESS, the table was reduced by TCRdb to in-frame sequences with V and J called. These copies leave out some clones; in studies compared against another copy, an unresolved V gene accounts for under half, and the cause of the remainder is not known. That table furnishes V, J and clone size, whereas the DNA furnished D and trimming. The sample table shows around 180,000 clones, and around 77% are seen once. The ten largest clones take up about 6.8% of the sample.

Collaborating institutions collected whole blood in K2EDTA tubes following their own protocols. For TCRbeta analysis, collaborator samples were shipped as frozen whole blood, as isolated PBMCs, or as DNA extracted from either sample type. This clone was detected only once. The antigen it binds to is not known. Per-base qualities were not stored, and no clone one base away is much larger. Relative to germline, V is missing 8 bases and J is missing 2 bases, with 13 bases of the junction outside any gene match. CDR1 and CDR2, looked up from the germline V gene, are MDHEN and SYDVKM. The CDR3, cysteine through phenylalanine, is 16 amino acids long. Only CDR3 DNA is held: 48 bases, read in frame from base 1. Overall study outcomes, separate from this receptor: Clinical and demographic metadata were provided uncurated, with the amount varying by source and participant.

The sequence joins TRBV28 to TRBJ2-7; TRBD2 lines up with 9 middle nucleotides. The sample was peripheral blood. This sequence was found in a man between 65 and 85 years old with active or convalescent COVID-19. The DNA sequence is given as TGTGCCAGCCGGGTGGCGGGAGGGCTCCCTCCCTACGAGCAGTACTTC. It translates to CASRVAGGLPPYEQYF.